This TCR beta chain derives from a study of cytotoxic CD8 clonotypes in ibrutinib-treated CLL. Overall study findings and caveats: At progression, clonality fell back toward baseline after rising at ibrutinib response. Public clonotypes occurred uncommonly; on treatment, they contracted or remained stable.

Investigators sought sequencing depths of between 1 in 200,000 and 1 in 1 million T cells. The repertoire was sequenced with immunoSEQ multiplex PCR; TCRdb's copy has only in-frame clones and lacks some. The data contain roughly 250,000 clones, around three quarters of them singletons. Comment on this clone: The antigen is undetermined.

Trimming removed 5 bases from V and 3 bases from J, with 8 bases in between. The CDR3 has 13 amino acids. Germline V gene sequence: CDR1 MNHNY, CDR2 SVGAGI (reference sequence). The receptor was isolated from a human donor with chronic lymphocytic leukemia. This material consisted of PBMCs, taken after 24 months of ibrutinib treatment. The chain combines TRBV6-6 with TRBJ1-5; D possibly corresponds to TRBD1 (6 bases). CDR3 bases: TGTGCCAGCAGTGACAGGAACAATCAGCCCCAGCATTTT. Translation: CASSDRNNQPQHF.